Reported below is one T cell receptor (beta chain). The antigen is not known. V lost 3 bases and J lost 0, with 13 bases in between. The CDR3 consists of 16 residues. Germline assignment: CDR1 SNHLY and CDR2 FYNNEI. TCRdb re-called the reads through MiXCR, storing one row per CDR3 protein. This table has 100,000 to 150,000 distinct CDR3 sequences, approximately 24% appearing once. This specimen comes from a study of T cell repertoires in cytomegalovirus infection. The study's findings and limits: The cumulative frequency of public TCR beta families distinguished individuals who carried CMV together with the relevant HLA. Predominance within the ex vivo response was attributable to HLA-C-restricted CMV-specific TCR beta clonotypes.

This clonotype was sampled from a human donor in good health (CMV status not recorded). Some clones in this sample may be carry-over from other donors' samples. Sequenced material: PBMCs, sequenced either directly or after in vitro stimulation (not recorded which). The chain links TRBV2 to TRBJ2-3; D possibly corresponds to TRBD2 (5 bases). This CDR3 is CASSDMLAASTDTQYF. The CDR3, as DNA: TGTGCCAGCAGTGATATGCTAGCAGCTAGCACAGATACGCAGTATTTT.